This T cell receptor beta chain was sequenced in a study of human T cells and chemical hapten exposure. Time point indicated: patch test 2, 6 weeks after DPC sensitization. Treatment: therapeutic diphenylcyclopropenone sensitization with weekly scalp DPC. TCRdb passed the RACE reads through MiXCR, listing each CDR3 protein once. The sample holds under 450,000 distinct CDR3 sequences, about 6.9% seen once. Here the sequenced sample was whole blood, taken in connection with sensitization to the hapten diphenylcyclopropenone (DPC). This receptor was obtained from a woman between 18 and 30 years old with alopecia areata. Some clones in this sample may be carry-over from other donors' samples.

CDR3 sequence reads: CSVPMGGNEQYF. The CDR3 coding sequence is TGCAGTGTTCCGATGGGGGGGAACGAGCAGTACTTC. The rearrangement links TRBV20-1 to TRBJ2-7; 7 bases fit TRBD2. The CDR3 length is 12 residues. With 7 bases clipped from V and 5 bases from J, the junction kept 8 bases outside the gene matches. Germline V gene lookup returns CDR1 DFQATT and CDR2 SNEGSKA (reference sequence).